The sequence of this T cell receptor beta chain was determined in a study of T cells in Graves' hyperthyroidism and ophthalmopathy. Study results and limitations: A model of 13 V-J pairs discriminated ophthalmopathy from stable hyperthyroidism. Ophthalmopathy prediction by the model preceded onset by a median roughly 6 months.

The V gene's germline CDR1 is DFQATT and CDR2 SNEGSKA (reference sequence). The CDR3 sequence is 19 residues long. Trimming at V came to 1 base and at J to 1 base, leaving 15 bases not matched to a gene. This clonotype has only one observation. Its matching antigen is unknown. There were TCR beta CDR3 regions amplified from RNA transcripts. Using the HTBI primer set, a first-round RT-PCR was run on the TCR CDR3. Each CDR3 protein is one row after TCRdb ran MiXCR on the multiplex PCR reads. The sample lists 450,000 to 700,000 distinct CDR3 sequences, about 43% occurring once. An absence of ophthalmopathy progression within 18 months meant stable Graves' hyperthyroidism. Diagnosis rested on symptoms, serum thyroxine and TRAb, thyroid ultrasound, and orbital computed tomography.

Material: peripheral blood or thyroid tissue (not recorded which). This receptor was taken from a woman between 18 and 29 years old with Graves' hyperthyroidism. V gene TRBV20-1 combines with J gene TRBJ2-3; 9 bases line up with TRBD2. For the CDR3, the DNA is TGCAGTGCTAGAGTCCCTGGGAGTAGCGGGAGTCGCGGCACAGATACGCAGTATTTT. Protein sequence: CSARVPGSSGSRGTDTQYF.